The rows below give T cell receptor beta chains drawn from one sample of a study of T cell changes during pregnancy in multiple sclerosis. Measured with immunoSEQ multiplex PCR; TCRdb has only the in-frame clones, and not every one. The sample lists some 40,000 clones, approximately 94% seen once, with approximately 0.41% in the top ten. Source: CD4+ T cells from peripheral blood mononuclear cells, taken in the second trimester of pregnancy. The receptors come from a female donor with multiple sclerosis, enrolled in a pregnancy study. CDR3s include the opening cysteine and the closing phenylalanine or tryptophan. Fields, in order: D gene, clone size, J gene, V gene, CDR3 protein, CDR3 DNA. A D gene is named only where the DNA matches it firmly. Part of the rows lack a size; the others show once, few, many or a class for expanded clones.

>.|.|TRBJ2-7|TRBV6-5
CASSSEGTVSYEQYF
TGTGCCAGCAGCTCAGAAGGGACTGTGTCCTACGAGCAGTACTTC
>TRBD1|.|TRBJ1-2|TRBV9
CASSVGSSGGQPEGYGYTF
TGTGCCAGCAGCGTAGGATCCAGTGGGGGACAGCCAGAAGGCTATGGCTACACCTTC
>.|once|TRBJ1-2|TRBV5-1
CASSPEGTVGGYTF
TGCGCCAGCAGCCCGGAGGGGACCGTGGGTGGCTACACCTTC
>TRBD1|.|TRBJ1-4|TRBV5-6
CASSLGTGVGDEKLFF
TGTGCCAGCAGCTTGGGGACAGGGGTAGGAGATGAAAAACTGTTTTTT
>.|.|TRBJ2-5|TRBV5-1
CASRVNTQETQYF
TGCGCCAGCAGGGTCAACACCCAAGAGACCCAGTACTTC
>TRBD2|once|TRBJ2-5|TRBV27
CASSLLAGAGEETQYF
TGTGCCAGCAGTTTACTGGCAGGAGCGGGAGAAGAGACCCAGTACTTC
>TRBD1|.|TRBJ2-7|TRBV5-1
CASSTQPATTGAYEQYF
TGCGCCAGCAGCACTCAACCCGCAACTACAGGGGCCTACGAGCAGTACTTC
>.|.|TRBJ2-7|TRBV2
CASRIQGGISYEQYF
TGTGCCAGCAGGATTCAGGGAGGTATATCCTACGAGCAGTACTTC
>TRBD2|.|TRBJ2-7|TRBV7-9
CASSLGWGGGTYEQYF
TGTGCCAGCAGCTTAGGGTGGGGGGGAGGCACCTACGAGCAGTACTTC
>TRBD1|.|TRBJ2-2|TRBV6-5
CASSYSGDRVSGELFF
TGTGCCAGCAGTTACTCTGGAGACAGGGTATCCGGGGAGCTGTTTTTT
>.|.|TRBJ2-5|TRBV4-1
CASSLAYQETQYF
TGCGCCAGCAGCCTAGCGTATCAAGAGACCCAGTACTTC
>.|.|TRBJ2-5|TRBV9
CASSPRQTTRETQYF
TGTGCCAGCAGCCCCCGACAGACAACCAGGGAGACCCAGTACTTC
>.|.|TRBJ2-6|TRBV7-2
CASSFAGALSGANVLTF
TGTGCCAGCAGCTTCGCGGGGGCCCTCTCTGGGGCCAACGTCCTGACTTTC
>.|.|TRBJ1-5|TRBV10-3
CAISETLSGQPQHF
TGTGCCATCAGTGAAACCCTCTCGGGACAGCCCCAGCATTTT
>.|once|TRBJ2-5|TRBV4-2
CASSQEGTKETQYF
TGTGCCAGCAGCCAAGAGGGCACAAAAGAGACCCAGTACTTC
>.|.|TRBJ2-6|TRBV28
CASSPPRRGANVLTF
TGTGCCAGCAGCCCGCCCAGGCGTGGGGCCAACGTCCTGACTTTC
>.|.|TRBJ1-4|TRBV7-9
CASSLRGATSATNEKLFF
TGTGCCAGCAGCCTCCGTGGAGCGACCTCAGCAACTAATGAAAAACTGTTTTTT
>.|.|TRBJ2-3|TRBV7-2
CASSSVGLYTDTQYF
TGTGCCAGCAGCTCGGTGGGCCTTTACACAGATACGCAGTATTTT
>TRBD1|.|TRBJ1-1|TRBV5-4
CASSFPGTGNTEAFF
TGTGCCAGCAGTTTCCCCGGGACAGGGAACACTGAAGCTTTCTTT
>TRBD2|.|TRBJ2-7|TRBV23-1
CASSQPGLAGEYYEQYF
TGCGCCAGCAGTCAACCGGGACTAGCGGGAGAATATTACGAGCAGTACTTC